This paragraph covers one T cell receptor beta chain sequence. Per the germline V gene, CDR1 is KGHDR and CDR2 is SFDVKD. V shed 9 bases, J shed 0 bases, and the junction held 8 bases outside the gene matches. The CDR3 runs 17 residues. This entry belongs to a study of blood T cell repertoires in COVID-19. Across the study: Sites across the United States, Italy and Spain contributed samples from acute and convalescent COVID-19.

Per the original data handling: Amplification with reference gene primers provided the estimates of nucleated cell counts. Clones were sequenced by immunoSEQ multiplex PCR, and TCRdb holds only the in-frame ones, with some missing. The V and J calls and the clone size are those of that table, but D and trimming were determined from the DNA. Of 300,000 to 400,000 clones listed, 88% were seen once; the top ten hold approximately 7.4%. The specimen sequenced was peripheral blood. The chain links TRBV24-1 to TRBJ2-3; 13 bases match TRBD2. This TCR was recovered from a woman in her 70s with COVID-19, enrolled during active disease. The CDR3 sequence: CATGGTSGAISTDTQYF. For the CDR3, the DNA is TGTGCCACCGGTGGGACTAGCGGGGCCATTAGCACAGATACGCAGTATTTT.